This T cell receptor (beta chain) was captured by sequencing in a study of blood T cell repertoires in COVID-19. Looking at the study overall: Acute and convalescent COVID-19 samples came from the United States, Italy and Spain. Nucleic acid was either cDNA or gDNA, and it came from T cells, B-cell-depleted T cells, or PBMCs.

Germline trimming cut 3 bases from V and 1 base from J; bases unmatched to any gene: 6. The CDR3 covers 15 residues. Germline CDR1 ENHRY, CDR2 SYGVKD. Under the authors' procedure: Amplification with reference gene primers provided the estimates of nucleated cell counts. Only in-frame clones appear in the TCRdb table, and some are missing; sequencing was by immunoSEQ multiplex PCR. V and J calls and clone size follow that table, whereas D and trimming were derived from the DNA. The data hold about 200,000 clones, with nearly 90% observed a single time. The table lists this clone with a few counts. Sequencing was done on a sample of peripheral blood. The V gene is TRBV10-3, the J gene TRBJ2-7, with TRBD2 matching 7 bases. The origin of this receptor is a man aged 55 to 70 with active or convalescent COVID-19. The CDR3 DNA reads TGTGCCATCAGTGATCCAGCGGGGAGATCCTACGAGCAGTACTTC. Translating gives CAISDPAGRSYEQYF.